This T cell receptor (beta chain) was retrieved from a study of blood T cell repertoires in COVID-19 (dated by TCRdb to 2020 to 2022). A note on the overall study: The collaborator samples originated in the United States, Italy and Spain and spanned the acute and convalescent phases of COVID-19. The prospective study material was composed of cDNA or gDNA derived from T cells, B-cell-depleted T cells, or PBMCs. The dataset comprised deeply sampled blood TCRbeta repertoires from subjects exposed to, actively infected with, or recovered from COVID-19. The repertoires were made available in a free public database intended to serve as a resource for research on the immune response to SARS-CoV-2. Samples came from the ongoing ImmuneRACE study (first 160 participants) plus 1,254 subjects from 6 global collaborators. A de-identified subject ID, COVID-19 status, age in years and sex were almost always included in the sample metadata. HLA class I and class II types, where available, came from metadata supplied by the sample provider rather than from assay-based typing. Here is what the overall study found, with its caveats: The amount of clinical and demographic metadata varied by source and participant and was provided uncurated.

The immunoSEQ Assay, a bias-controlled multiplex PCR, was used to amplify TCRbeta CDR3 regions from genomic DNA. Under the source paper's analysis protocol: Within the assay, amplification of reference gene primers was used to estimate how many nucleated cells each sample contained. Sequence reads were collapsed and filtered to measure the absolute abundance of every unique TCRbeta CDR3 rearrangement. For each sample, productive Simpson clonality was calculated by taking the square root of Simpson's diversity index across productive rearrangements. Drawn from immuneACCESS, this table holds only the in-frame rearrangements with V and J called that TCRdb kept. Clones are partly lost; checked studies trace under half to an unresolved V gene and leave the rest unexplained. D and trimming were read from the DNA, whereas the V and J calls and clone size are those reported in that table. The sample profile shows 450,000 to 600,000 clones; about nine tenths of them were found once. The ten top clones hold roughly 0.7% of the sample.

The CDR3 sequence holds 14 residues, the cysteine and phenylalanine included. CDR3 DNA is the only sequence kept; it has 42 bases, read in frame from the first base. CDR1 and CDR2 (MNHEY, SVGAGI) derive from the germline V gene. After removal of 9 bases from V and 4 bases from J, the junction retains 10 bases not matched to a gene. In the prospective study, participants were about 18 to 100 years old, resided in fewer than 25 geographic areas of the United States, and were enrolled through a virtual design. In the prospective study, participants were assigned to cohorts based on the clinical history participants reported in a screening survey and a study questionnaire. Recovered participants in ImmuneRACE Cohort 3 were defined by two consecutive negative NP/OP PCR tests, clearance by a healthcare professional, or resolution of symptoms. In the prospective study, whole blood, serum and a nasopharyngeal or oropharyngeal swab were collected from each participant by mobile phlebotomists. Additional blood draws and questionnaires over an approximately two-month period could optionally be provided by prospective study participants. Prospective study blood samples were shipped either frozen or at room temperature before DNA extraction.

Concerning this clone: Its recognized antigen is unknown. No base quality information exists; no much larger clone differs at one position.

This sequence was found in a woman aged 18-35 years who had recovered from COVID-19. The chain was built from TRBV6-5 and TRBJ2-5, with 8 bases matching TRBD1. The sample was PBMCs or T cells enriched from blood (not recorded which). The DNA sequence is TGTGCCAGTTGGGACGGGACAGGAGGAGAGACCCAGTACTTC. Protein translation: CASWDGTGGETQYF.